This T cell receptor (beta chain) stems from a study of T cells in Graves' hyperthyroidism and ophthalmopathy. Findings and limits, study-wide: Before onset, ophthalmopathy was predicted by the model a median roughly 6.8 months earlier. From stable hyperthyroidism, ophthalmopathy was set apart by a 13 V-J model. Expanded thyroid clonotypes (above 0.001) were mostly also found in blood.

Exclusion of a patient resulted from uncontrolled infection, other autoimmune disease, pregnancy or lactation. RNA transcripts yielded amplified TCR beta CDR3 regions. The TCR CDR3 first-round RT-PCR relied on the HTBI primer set. TCRdb called the multiplex PCR reads again in MiXCR, with one record for every CDR3 protein. The sample gives some 760,000 distinct CDR3 sequences, 14% of which show up once; roughly a tenth is in the top ten. This CDR3 has 15 residues. Unmatched junction bases numbered 8, after V lost 2 bases and J lost 8 bases. Germline CDR1 SNHLY, CDR2 FYNNEI. There are many counts of this clonotype. Its specificity is not known.

The sample was blood. The source is a woman younger than 35 with Graves' hyperthyroidism. The chain joins TRBV2 to TRBJ2-1, with 8 bases lining up with TRBD2. The CDR3 nucleotides are TGTGCCAGCAGTGAATCTGGCGGGAGGCTCTATGAGCAGTTCTTC. Encoded protein: CASSESGGRLYEQFF.